The clone carrying this T cell receptor beta chain was found a few times. The antigen remains unidentified. J was trimmed by 3 bases and V by 8 bases; bases with no gene match: 8. The CDR3 is made up of 15 amino acids. The germline gives CDR1 MDHEN, CDR2 SYDVKM. The sample is drawn from a study of regulatory T cells in long-lasting Graves disease. As for the study in general: Persistent cases took antithyroid drugs over 5 years and stayed TSH receptor antibody positive.

Findings of the study overall: Blood alone, not thyroid tissue, was studied. Persistent Graves' patients showed reduced TCR diversity versus newly diagnosed patients.

The time point is: persistent/refractory GD, antithyroid drugs over 5 years with positive TRAb. Generation of the TCR library employed RNA extracted from PBMCs. Sequencing libraries for TCR beta were prepared with iRepertoire HTBI primers and Arm-PCR of CDR3 regions. TCRdb used MiXCR to reprocess the multiplex PCR reads, holding one entry per CDR3 protein. The table shows around 400,000 distinct CDR3 sequences, with around 24% occurring only once. The sequencing used peripheral blood mononuclear cells (PBMCs), collected when the disease was refractory, from a patient treated with antithyroid drugs. The rearrangement links TRBV28 to TRBJ1-5; 9 bases line up with TRBD1. This clonotype was sampled from a female donor with Graves disease. In nucleotides, the CDR3 is TGTGCCAGCTCGGGAGGGGACAGGGCCAATCAGCCCCAGCATTTT. Amino acid sequence: CASSGGDRANQPQHF.